One and the same sample provided the 16 T cell receptor beta chains below, sequenced in a study of T cell responses to AZD1222 COVID-19 vaccine. Profiled with immunoSEQ multiplex PCR; TCRdb holds only in-frame clones, not every one. The sample lists around 120,000 clones, just over 90% occurring once. The sample consisted of peripheral blood, taken 28 days after the second AZD1222 dose. These receptors all stem from an adult who received the AZD1222 COVID-19 vaccine.

The CDR3: CASSLSHRARVPYEQYF. The CDR3, as DNA: TGTGCCAGCAGCTTAAGCCACAGGGCCCGGGTCCCCTACGAGCAGTACTTC. The chain employs TRBV7-2 and TRBJ2-7; possible D gene TRBD1, 6 bases. The CDR3 consists of 17 residues. The germline V and J ends were trimmed by 2 bases and 2 bases, with 19 bases remaining between them. Germline V gene lookup returns CDR1 SGHTA and CDR2 FQGNSA.

The chain is built from TRBV7-8 and TRBJ2-7; 8 nucleotides match TRBD2. Trimming cost V 2 bases and J 4 bases; bases outside gene matches: 4. In germline, CDR1 is SGHVS, CDR2 FQNEAQ. The CDR3 runs to 14 residues. In nucleotides, the CDR3 is TGTGCCAGCAGCTTACCGGGACTAGATTACGAGCAGTACTTC. Protein sequence: CASSLPGLDYEQYF.

V and J are TRBV27 and TRBJ1-5, with D unclear. Trimming removed 4 bases at V and 2 bases at J, with 9 bases between. Germline assignment: CDR1 MNHEY and CDR2 SMNVEV (reference sequence). The CDR3 length is 14 residues. The CDR3, as DNA: TGTGCCAGCAGTTCCAACGGCGGCAATCAGCCCCAGCATTTT. Amino acids: CASSSNGGNQPQHF.

This sequence joins TRBV7-8 and TRBJ1-4, with D uncertain. V lost 3 bases to trimming and J lost 5 bases, with 10 bases between them. This CDR3 has 14 amino acids. Germline V lookup: CDR1 SGHVS, CDR2 FQNEAQ. The DNA of the CDR3 is TGTGCCAGCAGCTTTCAAAGGGAGAATGAAAAACTGTTTTTT. Its protein is CASSFQRENEKLFF.

The chain recombines TRBV18 with TRBJ2-6; D possibly corresponds to TRBD1 (5 bases). Germline loops: CDR1 KGHSH, CDR2 LQKENI. The CDR3 sequence is 17 residues long. Deletions cut 2 bases from V and 0 bases from J, with 11 bases between. In nucleotides, the CDR3 is TGTGCCAGCTCACCATTGCAGGGCCACTCTGGGGCCAACGTCCTGACTTTC. It encodes CASSPLQGHSGANVLTF. Variable domain in full (rest from reference TRBV18 and TRBJ2-6): NAGVMQNPRHLVRRRGQEARLRCSPMKGHSHVYWYRQLPEEGLKFMVYLQKENIIDESGMPKERFSAEFPKEGPSILRIQQVVRGDSAAYFCASSPLQGHSGANVLTFGAGSRLTVL.

The V gene is TRBV6-5, the J gene TRBJ1-1, with D hard to call. The CDR3 is 13 residues long. Germline V CDR1 and CDR2: MNHEY, SVGAGI. V lost 6 bases to trimming and J lost 3 bases, with 11 bases between them. In nucleotides, the CDR3 is TGTGCCAGCAGCAGTTACGGGTACACTGAAGCTTTCTTT. Its protein is CASSSYGYTEAFF.

Only a few counts were recorded for this clone. The gene calls are TRBV5-4 and TRBJ2-1, with 14 bases matching TRBD2. Germline V gives CDR1 SGHNT, CDR2 YYREEE (reference sequence). V shed 0 bases, J shed 9 bases, and the junction held 2 bases outside the gene matches. The CDR3 contains 15 residues. The CDR3 region has the DNA TGTGCCAGCAGCTTGGGGGGACTAGCGGGAGCTGAGCAGTTCTTC. As protein: CASSLGGLAGAEQFF.

The chain has TRBV7-9 and TRBJ2-1; the match to TRBD2 covers 13 bases. The length of the CDR3 is 15 residues. The junction had 5 bases not matched to a gene; V was cut back by 5 bases and J by 7 bases. Germline V gene data show CDR1 as SEHNR and CDR2 as FQNEAQ (reference sequence). The CDR3 reads CASSRRTSGRNEQFF. The CDR3 DNA is TGTGCCAGCAGCCGTCGGACTAGCGGGAGAAATGAGCAGTTCTTC. Using reference TRBV7-9 and TRBJ2-1 for the parts outside the CDR3, the full variable domain is DTGVSQNPRHKITKRGQNVTFRCDPISEHNRLYWYRQTLGQGPEFLTYFQNEAQLEKSRLLSDRFSAERPKGSFSTLEIQRTEQGDSAMYLCASSRRTSGRNEQFFGPGTRLTVL.

The V call is TRBV4-3, the J call TRBJ1-1, with 7 positions matching TRBD1. The CDR3 has 16 amino acids. Germline V gene lookup returns CDR1 LGHNA and CDR2 YSLEER. With V trimmed by 1 base and J by 1 base, 6 bases remained unmatched. The DNA for the CDR3 is TGCGCCAGCAGCCAAGGCCTCAACAGGGGGAACACTGAAGCTTTCTTT. This sequence encodes CASSQGLNRGNTEAFF.

The genes are TRBV11-2 and TRBJ1-5, with TRBD1 as a possible D gene (5 bases). Between the trimmed V and J ends, which lost 1 base and 6 bases, there was a span of 10 bases. CDR3 length equals 14 residues. CDR1 SGHAT and CDR2 FQNNGV come from the germline V gene. The CDR3 bases are TGTGCCAGCAGCTTAGCCGGGGCCAGTCAGCCCCAGCATTTT. As protein: CASSLAGASQPQHF.

V gene TRBV5-1 combines with J gene TRBJ1-3; no reliable D call. Germline-derived CDR1 and CDR2 are SGHRS and YFSETQ. Trimming stripped 0 bases from V and 0 bases from J, with 10 bases between. CDR3 length equals 16 residues. The CDR3 here is CASSLAGQSSGNTIYF. The DNA of the CDR3 is TGCGCCAGCAGCTTGGCCGGTCAGAGCTCTGGAAACACCATATATTTT.

The rearrangement links TRBV7-2 to TRBJ1-2; D is uncertain. V was shortened by 0 bases and J by 4 bases, with 15 bases between the two germline ends. This CDR3 comprises 16 residues. Germline V gene lookup returns CDR1 SGHTA and CDR2 FQGNSA. DNA of the CDR3: TGTGCCAGCAGCTTAGCGGGGAGGAATCTACCCTATGGCTACACCTTC. Protein sequence: CASSLAGRNLPYGYTF.

The chain employs TRBV5-1 and TRBJ2-1; possibly TRBD2 for D (6 bases). Germline V lookup: CDR1 SGHRS, CDR2 YFSETQ. Trimming shortened V by 1 base and J by 6 bases, and 14 bases separated the two germline ends. There are 15 residues in the CDR3. DNA of the CDR3: TGCGCCAGCAGCTTGAACGTGGGGGACTTCAATGAGCAGTTCTTC. Encoded protein: CASSLNVGDFNEQFF.

The chain combines TRBV11-2 with TRBJ1-4; maybe TRBD1 (5 bases). This CDR3 contains 14 residues. In germline, CDR1 is SGHAT, CDR2 FQNNGV. Trimming shortened V by 6 bases and J by 4 bases, and 12 bases separated the two germline ends. Here the CDR3 DNA reads TGTGCCAGCAGTCAGACAGCATTTAATGAAAAACTGTTTTTT. Its translation: CASSQTAFNEKLFF.

The rearrangement joins TRBV2 to TRBJ2-7, with D possibly called TRBD1 or TRBD2 (5 bases each). Looked up from germline, CDR1 is SNHLY and CDR2 is FYNNEI. The CDR3 loop spans 14 amino acids. V was pared by 6 bases and J by 4 bases, with 16 bases between. CDR3 amino acids: CASSEPGPKYEQYF. The CDR3 nucleotides are TGTGCCAGCAGCGAACCGGGACCGAAATACGAGCAGTACTTC. Variable domain in full (rest from reference TRBV2 and TRBJ2-7): EPEVTQTPSHQVTQMGQEVILRCVPISNHLYFYWYRQILGQKVEFLVSFYNNEISEKSEIFDDQFSVERPDGSNFTLKIRSTKLEDSAMYFCASSEPGPKYEQYFGPGTRLTVT.

The gene calls are TRBV12-3 or TRBV12-4 and TRBJ1-3; D remains ambiguous. Deletions cut 6 bases from V and 8 bases from J, with 11 bases between. This CDR3 has 12 amino acids. CDR3 coding DNA: TGTGCCAGCAGAAGGAAGATGGACACCATATATTTT. Amino acid sequence: CASRRKMDTIYF.